This record looks at one TCR beta chain sequence and its context. CDR1 is LGHNA and CDR2 is YSLEER in the germline V gene. Trimming at V came to 0 bases and at J to 0 bases, leaving 13 bases not matched to a gene. This CDR3 has 19 amino acids. The data stem from a study of Ad26.COV2.S vaccination and SARS-CoV-2 variants. Study-wide context: Donor allocation was to the COV1001 Ad26.COV2.S trial arm. Intramuscularly, Ad26.COV2.S was given either once or twice, 56 days apart.

Generated by immunoSEQ multiplex PCR, the TCRdb table keeps only in-frame clones and is missing some. Of roughly 420,000 clones detected, roughly 90% appear once; the ten largest clones hold 3.6%. Treatment reported: roughly 19 received Ad26.COV2.S at low or high dose, single or two shots; several received placebo; per-sample allocation not given. Following the first vaccine or placebo injection, samples were taken on day 63. Recruitment in Boston yielded a donor of adult age, 18-55 years. The clonotype comes from a person aged 18-60 years who received the Ad26.COV2.S COVID-19 vaccine or a placebo. This specimen consisted of peripheral blood, obtained in a trial of Ad26.COV2.S vaccine versus placebo. The J gene is TRBJ1-1, the V gene TRBV4-3; 7 bases map to TRBD1. The CDR3 sequence: CASSQDLGTEGLMNTEAFF. The CDR3 bases are TGCGCCAGCAGCCAAGATCTGGGGACAGAGGGGCTAATGAACACTGAAGCTTTCTTT.